The clone carrying this TCR beta chain has a count of ten or more. The antigen is undetermined. Germline V gives CDR1 SGHKS, CDR2 YYEKEE (reference sequence). Trimming cost V 4 bases and J 7 bases, with 11 bases left between them. CDR3 length: 12 amino acids. The data stem from a study of regulatory T cells in long-lasting Graves disease. General study results and limits: With a small sample size, accuracy may have been reduced. Persistent disease showed a preference for TRBV28, TRBJ1-2 and TRBJ2-5. Reduced TCR diversity was observed in persistent Graves' patients versus newly diagnosed patients.

Time point here: newly diagnosed GD, antithyroid drugs for less than 3 months. PBMC-derived RNA was used for the TCR library. Researchers made TCR beta libraries by using iRepertoire HTBI primers and running Arm-PCR on CDR3 regions. Authors' processing steps: Identified segments across samples numbered more than 55 TRBV and about 15 TRBJ. TCRdb passed the multiplex PCR reads through MiXCR, listing each CDR3 protein once. The V and J calls shown here were made by TCRdb, not taken from the authors' results. The sample lists hundreds of thousands of distinct CDR3 sequences, about 14% seen once, with 22% in the top ten.

This chain joins TRBV5-5 and TRBJ2-5; weak D call: TRBD2 (6 bases). The specimen was peripheral blood mononuclear cells (PBMCs), collected at new diagnosis, from a patient treated with antithyroid drugs. The sequence derives from a female donor with Graves disease. The CDR3 bases are TGTGCCAGCAGCGGGGACTTAGGGACCCAGTACTTC. Its translation is CASSGDLGTQYF.